One and the same sample provided the 7 T cell receptor beta chains below, sequenced in a study of beta chain features in type 1 diabetes. Their antigen targets remain unknown. Expressed TCRB transcripts were sequenced because the isolated RNA had all been reverse transcribed beforehand. The data were produced by immunoSEQ multiplex PCR, yet TCRdb's version contains in-frame clones alone and is incomplete. The profile covers about 340,000 clones, with about 13% appearing a single time and approximately 0.016% taken by the ten largest. Study results and limitations: Type 1 diabetes patients had TCRB CDR3s that were shorter (moderately but significantly so) in all four CD4+ subsets.

The sample comprised naive CD4+ T cells from blood. The receptor source for this set is a woman aged 18 to 35 with type 1 diabetes.

This clone was observed a few times. CDR3: CASKGQVDIQYF. In nucleotides, the CDR3 is TGTGCCAGCAAGGGACAGGTAGACATTCAGTACTTC. The chain links TRBV2 to TRBJ2-4, with TRBD1 identical over 8 bases. V was clipped by 7 bases and J by 8 bases; unmatched bases: 4. Per the germline V gene, CDR1 is SNHLY and CDR2 is FYNNEI. The CDR3 consists of 12 residues.

The chain recombines TRBV18 with TRBJ2-3; no definite D call. This CDR3 spans 14 amino acids. Germline V lookup: CDR1 KGHSH, CDR2 LQKENI. V shed 3 bases and J shed 2 bases, with 9 bases lying between them. CDR3 DNA sequence: TGTGCCAGCTCACCCCCGAGGCCCACAGATACGCAGTATTTT. The encoded protein is CASSPPRPTDTQYF.

The chain couples TRBV7-9 to TRBJ2-7; D is uncertain. The CDR3 totals 14 residues. Per the germline V gene, CDR1 is SEHNR and CDR2 is FQNEAQ (reference sequence). The V end was cut by 5 bases, the J end by 2 bases, with 13 bases between. The CDR3 DNA is TGTGCCAGCAGCGCAGCTCCGGGTCCCTACGAGCAGTACTTC. Protein sequence: CASSAAPGPYEQYF.

A note on this clone: The same CDR3 can be traced to other DNA sequences in this sample. V gene TRBV7-2 combines with J gene TRBJ2-1; TRBD1 might be the D (6 bases). Looked up from germline, CDR1 is SGHTA and CDR2 is FQGNSA. This CDR3 has 12 amino acids. Deletions cut 5 bases from V and 7 bases from J, with 9 bases between. CDR3 DNA: TGTGCCAGCAGCCGACAGGTAAATGAGCAGTTCTTC. Protein product: CASSRQVNEQFF.

This chain links TRBV30 with TRBJ1-2; TRBD1 matches at 7 bases. CDR1 and CDR2 (germline): GTSNPN, SVGIG (reference sequence). The ends lost 7 bases at V and 8 bases at J; junction bases unmatched: 4. CDR3 length: 10 residues. The CDR3 sequence: CASTGKGYTF. Written as DNA, the CDR3 is TGTGCCTCGACAGGGAAAGGCTACACCTTC.

This sequence joins TRBV30 and TRBJ2-6, with 7 bases that match TRBD1. From germline, CDR1 is GTSNPN and CDR2 SVGIG (reference sequence). CDR3 length equals 16 residues. The V and J ends lost 7 bases and 3 bases, in that order; junction bases with no gene match: 12. CDR3 nucleotide sequence: TGTGCCTTTAGACTACAGGGGATTAGTGGGGCCAACGTCCTGACTTTC. Its translation is CAFRLQGISGANVLTF.

This clone was counted a few times. V gene TRBV25-1 combines with J gene TRBJ2-5; TRBD1 might be the D (5 bases). There are 14 residues in the CDR3. Germline values: CDR1 MGHDK, CDR2 SYGVNS. The V end lost 1 base, the J end lost 4 bases, and 10 bases lay between the germline ends. The CDR3 here is CASSESWGLETQYF. The CDR3 DNA is TGTGCCAGCAGTGAATCCTGGGGCCTAGAGACCCAGTACTTC.